The rows below give T cell receptor beta chains drawn from one sample of a study of vaccination and CD4 T cells after COVID-19. Their specific antigens are unknown. TCRdb fed the PCR reads into MiXCR, producing one record per CDR3 protein. The sample consists of roughly 17,000 distinct CDR3 sequences, roughly 45% of them appearing once. This specimen was CD4+ T cells from blood, cultured in vitro, taken before SARS-CoV-2 vaccination. The receptors shown here come from a human donor who had recovered from COVID-19. Each CDR3 is given with its conserved first and last residue. D genes are given only for firm matches. Rows may omit the clone size; those that give it use once, few, many or a size class.

NA	TRBD1	TRBV6-2/TRBV6-3	TRBJ1-4	CASSTSRQGEKLFF	TGTGCCAGCAGCACAAGCAGACAGGGGGAGAAACTGTTTTTT
NA	NA	TRBV29-1	TRBJ2-5	CSAKTQETQYF	TGCAGCGCCAAAACCCAAGAGACCCAGTACTTC
NA	NA	TRBV12-3/TRBV12-4	TRBJ1-2	CASRLAGANYGYTF	TGTGCCAGCAGGCTAGCTGGGGCTAACTATGGCTACACCTTC
NA	TRBD1	TRBV30	TRBJ1-5	CAWKQGGNQPQHF	TGTGCCTGGAAACAGGGGGGCAATCAGCCCCAGCATTTT
NA	TRBD1	TRBV6-1	TRBJ1-5	CASTKQGGRSSNQPQHF	TGTGCCAGCACCAAACAGGGGGGCAGGAGTAGCAATCAGCCCCAGCATTTT
NA	NA	TRBV7-2	TRBJ1-1	CASSIKGTYDTEAFF	TGTGCCAGCAGTATAAAGGGGACGTACGACACTGAAGCTTTCTTT
NA	NA	TRBV6-1	TRBJ1-2	CASSGESQGNYGYTF	TGTGCCAGCAGCGGAGAGTCACAGGGAAACTATGGCTACACCTTC
few	NA	TRBV20-1	TRBJ2-3	CSAGGTEGPDTQYF	TGCAGTGCTGGAGGGACCGAGGGGCCAGATACGCAGTATTTT
NA	NA	TRBV6-1	TRBJ2-5	CASSEQWGPQETQYF	TGTGCCAGCAGTGAACAGTGGGGGCCGCAAGAGACCCAGTACTTC
NA	TRBD2	TRBV7-3	TRBJ2-2	CASSQGLAGGTGELFF	TGTGCCAGCAGCCAAGGACTAGCGGGAGGCACCGGGGAGCTGTTTTTT
NA	NA	TRBV6-5	TRBJ2-2	CASSYSSKSGELFF	TGTGCCAGCAGTTACTCGAGTAAGAGCGGGGAGCTGTTTTTT
NA	NA	TRBV6-1	TRBJ2-3	CASIPKRGDQRTDTQYF	TGTGCCAGCATCCCAAAGAGGGGCGACCAGCGCACAGATACGCAGTATTTT
NA	TRBD1	TRBV5-4	TRBJ1-2	CASSSIQGAGYGYTF	TGTGCCAGCAGCTCGATACAGGGGGCGGGGTATGGCTACACCTTC
medium-sized	NA	TRBV6-2/TRBV6-3	TRBJ2-5	CASSQRQDGETQYF	TGTGCCAGCAGCCAAAGACAGGACGGGGAGACCCAGTACTTC
few	NA	TRBV24-1	TRBJ2-5	CATSDVGNQETQYF	TGTGCCACCAGTGACGTGGGGAATCAAGAGACCCAGTACTTC
few	TRBD2	TRBV15	TRBJ2-1	CATSRDRSGGYNEQFF	TGTGCCACCAGCAGAGATCGGAGCGGGGGCTACAATGAGCAGTTCTTC
NA	NA	TRBV7-3	TRBJ1-1	CASSLRAVNTEAFF	TGTGCCAGCAGCTTGCGGGCCGTGAACACTGAAGCTTTCTTT
few	NA	TRBV7-9	TRBJ1-2	CASSLATKDYGYTF	TGTGCCAGCAGCCTAGCCACGAAGGACTATGGCTACACCTTC
few	TRBD2	TRBV24-1	TRBJ2-1	CATTSGSHEQFF	TGTGCCACCACTAGCGGGAGCCATGAGCAGTTCTTC
NA	NA	TRBV9	TRBJ1-1	CASSALAGTEAFF	TGTGCCAGCAGCGCCCTCGCGGGCACTGAAGCTTTCTTT
NA	NA	TRBV2	TRBJ1-5	CASSAEAGNQPQHF	TGTGCCAGCAGTGCAGAGGCGGGCAATCAGCCCCAGCATTTT
NA	TRBD1	TRBV11-3	TRBJ2-5	CASSLRDRRETQYF	TGTGCCAGCAGCTTACGGGACAGGCGAGAGACCCAGTACTTC
few	NA	TRBV7-8	TRBJ2-7	CASTWTASYEQYF	TGTGCCAGCACCTGGACAGCTTCCTACGAGCAGTACTTC
NA	TRBD1	TRBV6-1	TRBJ2-7	CASSGPGTGAYEQYF	TGTGCCAGCAGTGGGCCCGGGACAGGGGCCTACGAGCAGTACTTC
NA	NA	TRBV20-1	TRBJ1-5	CSARDLGGVQPQHF	TGCAGTGCTAGAGATTTGGGGGGCGTGCAGCCCCAGCATTTT
NA	NA	TRBV14	TRBJ2-7	CASSQEMAGGSQQYF	TGTGCCAGCAGCCAAGAGATGGCAGGGGGGAGCCAGCAGTACTTC
NA	NA	TRBV5-1	TRBJ1-2	CASSLGGPNYGYTF	TGCGCCAGCAGCTTGGGAGGGCCCAACTATGGCTACACCTTC
few	NA	TRBV20-1	TRBJ2-4	CSARQGGDIQYF	TGCAGTGCTAGACAGGGTGGGGACATTCAGTACTTC
NA	NA	TRBV10-3	TRBJ2-3	CATKEKYRDTQYF	TGTGCCACCAAAGAGAAATACCGAGATACGCAGTATTTT
NA	NA	TRBV24-1	TRBJ2-5	CATSDFSETQYF	TGTGCCACCAGTGATTTCAGTGAGACCCAGTACTTC
few	NA	TRBV27	TRBJ1-2	CASTGLNLAAVGDSDGYTF	TGTGCCAGCACGGGCCTAAACCTCGCGGCCGTCGGGGATTCGGATGGCTACACCTTC
few	NA	TRBV6-1	TRBJ1-2	CASGEGAFFYGYTF	TGTGCCAGCGGTGAAGGGGCTTTCTTCTATGGCTACACCTTC
few	TRBD1	TRBV15	TRBJ1-2	CATSRVQGIYYGYTF	TGTGCCACCAGCAGAGTACAGGGGATATACTATGGCTACACCTTC